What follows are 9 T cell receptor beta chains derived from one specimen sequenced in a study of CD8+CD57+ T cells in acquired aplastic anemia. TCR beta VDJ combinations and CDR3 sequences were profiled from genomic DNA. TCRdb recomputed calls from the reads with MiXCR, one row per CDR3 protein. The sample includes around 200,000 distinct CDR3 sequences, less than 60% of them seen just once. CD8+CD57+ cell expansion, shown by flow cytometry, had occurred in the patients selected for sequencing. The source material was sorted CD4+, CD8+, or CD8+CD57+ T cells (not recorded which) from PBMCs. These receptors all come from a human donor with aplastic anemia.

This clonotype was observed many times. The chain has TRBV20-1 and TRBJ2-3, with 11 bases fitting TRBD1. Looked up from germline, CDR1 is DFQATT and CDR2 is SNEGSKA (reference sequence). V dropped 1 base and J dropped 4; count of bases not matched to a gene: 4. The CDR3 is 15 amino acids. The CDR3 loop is CSARGGQGVPDTQYF. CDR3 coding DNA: TGCAGTGCTAGAGGGGGACAGGGGGTCCCAGATACGCAGTATTTT.

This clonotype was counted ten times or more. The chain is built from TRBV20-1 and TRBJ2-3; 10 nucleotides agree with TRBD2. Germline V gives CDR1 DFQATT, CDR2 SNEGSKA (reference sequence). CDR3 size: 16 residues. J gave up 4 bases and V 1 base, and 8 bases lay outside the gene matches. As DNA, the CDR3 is TGCAGTGCTAGAGTCTTTGAGCGGGGGGGCCCAGATACGCAGTATTTT. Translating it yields CSARVFERGGPDTQYF.

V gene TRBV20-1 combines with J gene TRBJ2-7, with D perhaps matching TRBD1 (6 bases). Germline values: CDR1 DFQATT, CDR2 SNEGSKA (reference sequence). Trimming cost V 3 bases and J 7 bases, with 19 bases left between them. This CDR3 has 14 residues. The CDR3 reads CSASAVVGAREQYF. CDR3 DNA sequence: TGCAGTGCTAGCGCTGTAGTGGGGGCGAGGGAGCAGTACTTC.

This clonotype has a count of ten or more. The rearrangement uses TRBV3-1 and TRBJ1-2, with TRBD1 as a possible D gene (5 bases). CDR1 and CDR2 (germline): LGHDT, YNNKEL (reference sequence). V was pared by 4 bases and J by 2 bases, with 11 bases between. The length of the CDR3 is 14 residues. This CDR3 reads CASSPAGGNYGYTF. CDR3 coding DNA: TGTGCCAGCAGCCCCGCCGGGGGGAACTATGGCTACACCTTC.

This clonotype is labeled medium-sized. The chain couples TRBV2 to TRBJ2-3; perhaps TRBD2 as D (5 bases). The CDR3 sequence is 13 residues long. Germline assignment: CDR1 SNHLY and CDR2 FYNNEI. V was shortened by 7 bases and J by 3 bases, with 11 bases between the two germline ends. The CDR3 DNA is TGTGCCAGCACTCAGAGACTAACAGATACGCAGTATTTT. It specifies CASTQRLTDTQYF.

CDR3 bases: TGCAGTGCTAGGACCCGGGGGCTATCCTACAATGAGCAGTTCTTC. Its protein product is CSARTRGLSYNEQFF. V usage is TRBV20-1 and J usage is TRBJ2-1; D may match TRBD1 or TRBD2 (6 bases each). CDR3 length: 15 residues. Per germline, CDR1 DFQATT and CDR2 SNEGSKA (reference sequence). V lost 3 bases and J lost 1, with 13 bases in between.

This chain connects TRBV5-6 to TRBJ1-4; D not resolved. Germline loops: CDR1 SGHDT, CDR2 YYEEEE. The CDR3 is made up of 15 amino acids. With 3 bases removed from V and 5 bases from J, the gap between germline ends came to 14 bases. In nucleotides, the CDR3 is TGTGCCAGCAGCTGGCCGGACGGCAGGAATGAAAAACTGTTTTTT. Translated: CASSWPDGRNEKLFF.

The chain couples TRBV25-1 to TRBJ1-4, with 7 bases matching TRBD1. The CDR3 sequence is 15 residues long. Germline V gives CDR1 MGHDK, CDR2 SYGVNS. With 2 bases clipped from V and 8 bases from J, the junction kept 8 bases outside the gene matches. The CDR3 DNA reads TGTGCCAGCAGTGAACCCCGACAGGGAGGCGAAAAACTGTTTTTT. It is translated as CASSEPRQGGEKLFF.

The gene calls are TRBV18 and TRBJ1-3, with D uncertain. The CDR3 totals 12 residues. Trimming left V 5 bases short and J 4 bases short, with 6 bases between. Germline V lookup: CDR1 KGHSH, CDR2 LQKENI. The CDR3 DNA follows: TGTGCCAGCTCAGAGACAGGAAACACCATATATTTT. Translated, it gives CASSETGNTIYF.